This T cell receptor (beta chain) derives from a study of T cells in tuberculosis. The protocol was immunoSEQ multiplex PCR, while the TCRdb copy is restricted to in-frame clones and leaves out a portion. The sample gives about 43,000 clones, roughly 94% of which show up once; around 2% is in the top ten. Germline lookup yields CDR1 MGHDK and CDR2 SYGVNS. The V and J ends lost 2 bases and 4 bases, in that order; junction bases with no gene match: 0. The CDR3 loop spans 13 amino acids. Sample: PBMCs. The clonotype originates from a donor aged 10-30 years with latent tuberculosis or without tuberculosis infection. Some clones in this sample may be carry-over from other donors' samples. J is TRBJ1-2 and V is TRBV25-1, with 8 bases matching TRBD1. The CDR3 here is CASSEQGAYGYTF. Written as DNA, the CDR3 is TGTGCCAGCAGTGAACAGGGGGCCTATGGCTACACCTTC.